Included here is one T cell receptor beta chain sequence, with context. Authors' processing steps: For nucleated cells, counts were estimated from reference gene primer amplification. Data came from immunoSEQ multiplex PCR; TCRdb stores just in-frame clones and leaves some out. Clonal size and the V and J genes are those of that table, whereas D and trimming came from the DNA. The sample has under 300,000 clones; around 84% are singletons. The sample is drawn from a study of blood T cell repertoires in COVID-19. Germline CDR1 reads LGHNA; CDR2 reads YSLEER. The CDR3 contains 17 residues. With V trimmed by 0 bases and J by 3 bases, 9 bases remained unmatched.

V and J are TRBV4-3 and TRBJ2-7, with TRBD2 matching over 9 bases. Material for sequencing was peripheral blood. The clonotype originates from a man aged 35-49 years who had recovered from COVID-19. The CDR3 spells CASSQDYQRGAVYEQYF. The CDR3 coding sequence is TGCGCCAGCAGCCAAGATTACCAGCGGGGGGCGGTCTACGAGCAGTACTTC.